The 9 T cell receptor beta chains below come from one sample, sequenced in a study of identical twins. MiXCR, applied by TCRdb to the 5' RACE reads, yields one record per CDR3 protein. The table includes a few hundred thousand distinct CDR3 sequences, over 8.5% detected once. The data also belong to a second study, concerning yellow fever vaccine responses in identical twins.

Sequenced input: PBMCs. These receptors all stem from a woman between 18 and 30 years old in good health.

This clonotype was seen more than once but under ten times. The chain has TRBV7-2 and TRBJ2-7; 14 bases line up with TRBD2. The germline V gene has CDR1 SGHTA and CDR2 FQGNSA. This CDR3 is 14 amino acids long. The junction had 1 base not matched to a gene; V was cut back by 3 bases and J by 6 bases. CDR3 in amino acids: CASSFGLAGGEQYF. For the CDR3, the DNA is TGTGCCAGCAGCTTTGGACTAGCGGGGGGCGAGCAGTACTTC.

There are a few counts of this clonotype. The rearrangement uses TRBV20-1 and TRBJ2-7; D is unclear. The CDR3 totals 12 residues. V lost 3 bases and J 2 bases, leaving 8 bases between the germline ends. In germline, CDR1 is DFQATT, CDR2 SNEGSKA (reference sequence). CDR3 nucleotides: TGCAGTGCTAGTTCCAGGACCTACGAGCAGTACTTC. Protein: CSASSRTYEQYF.

The CDR3 spells CASSLRGSSNQPQHF. The CDR3 DNA is TGTGCCAGCAGCTTACGGGGATCTAGCAATCAGCCCCAGCATTTT. The J gene is TRBJ1-5, the V gene TRBV13; D call uncertain. V was cut by 2 bases and J by 0 bases, with 8 bases left in between. The CDR3 spans 15 residues. The V gene's germline CDR1 is PRHDT and CDR2 FYEKMQ (reference sequence). The full variable domain, completed using reference TRBV13 and TRBJ1-5, is AAGVIQSPRHLIKEKRETATLKCYPIPRHDTVYWYQQGPGQDPQFLISFYEKMQSDKGSIPDRFSAQQFSDYHSELNMSSLELGDSALYFCASSLRGSSNQPQHFGDGTRLSIL.

This clonotype was counted between two and nine times. This chain connects TRBV6-2 or TRBV6-3 to TRBJ2-1, with TRBD2 identical over 9 bases. Losses at the gene ends were 2 bases for V and 7 bases for J; bases not matched to a gene: 15. CDR1 and CDR2 (germline): MNHEY, SVGEGT. The CDR3 consists of 18 residues. CDR3 loop: CASSYTAGGRASRNEQFF. CDR3 sequence (DNA): TGTGCCAGCAGTTACACCGCCGGCGGGAGGGCCTCACGGAATGAGCAGTTCTTC.

The chain has TRBV5-4 and TRBJ2-4; no clear D gene. V lost 3 bases, J lost 5 bases, and 9 bases lay in between. The CDR3 is 13 amino acids. Germline values: CDR1 SGHNT, CDR2 YYREEE (reference sequence). CDR3 bases: TGTGCCAGCAGCTCCCGGACGGAAAACATTCAGTACTTC. This translates into CASSSRTENIQYF.

The chain combines TRBV27 with TRBJ2-1; TRBD2 matches 9 bases. The CDR3 is 16 residues long. Per germline, CDR1 MNHEY and CDR2 SMNVEV (reference sequence). Trimming at V came to 1 base and at J to 7 bases, leaving 8 bases not matched to a gene. The CDR3 region is CASSLWVAGERNEQFF. DNA for the CDR3: TGTGCCAGCAGTTTATGGGTAGCGGGAGAGCGGAATGAGCAGTTCTTC.

This clonotype was seen only a few times. The chain employs TRBV14 and TRBJ1-2; no firm D call. With 1 base removed from V and 6 bases from J, the gap between germline ends came to 9 bases. The V gene's germline CDR1 is SGHDN and CDR2 FVKESK. This CDR3 comprises 13 residues. The CDR3 loop is CASSQAPRNGYTF. In DNA, the CDR3 is TGTGCCAGCAGCCAAGCTCCCAGGAATGGCTACACCTTC.

This sequence joins TRBV30 and TRBJ2-5; D is perhaps TRBD1 or TRBD2 (5 bases each). The length of the CDR3 is 12 residues. Trimming pared 4 bases from V and 4 bases from J, leaving 10 bases between. Germline CDR1 GTSNPN, CDR2 SVGIG (reference sequence). The CDR3 DNA sequence: TGTGCCTGGATGGGGGTCGGAGAGACCCAGTACTTC. This translates into CAWMGVGETQYF.

This clonotype was detected many times. V and J are TRBV24-1 and TRBJ2-5, with 12 nucleotides matching TRBD2. The V gene's germline CDR1 is KGHDR and CDR2 SFDVKD. The CDR3 loop spans 19 amino acids. The J segment lost 5 bases and the V segment lost 6 bases, leaving 18 bases of the junction unmatched. CDR3 amino acids: CATSLNPASGGAEPETQYF. CDR3 in DNA: TGTGCCACCAGTCTCAACCCTGCTAGCGGGGGGGCCGAACCCGAGACCCAGTACTTC.